The 22 T cell receptor beta chains given below trace back to one sample, sequenced in a study of blood T cells in healthy people across ages. Combining a sample-barcoded 5' primer with a J-beta primer mix, a second PCR ran for about 7 to 12 cycles. Via MiXCR, TCRdb re-called the 5' RACE reads, giving one row per CDR3 protein. The profile shows about 1,500,000 distinct CDR3 sequences, 40% to 50% of them singletons. Sample: blood. Receptors originate from a woman under 30 in good health.

V is TRBV3-1 and J is TRBJ1-2, with unresolved D. Per germline, CDR1 LGHDT and CDR2 YNNKEL (reference sequence). This CDR3 spans 13 amino acids. The V gene lost 2 bases and the J gene lost 4 bases, with 8 bases spanning the gap. The CDR3 DNA is TGTGCCAGCAGCCAACCTGGACTCTATGGCTACACCTTC. Residues: CASSQPGLYGYTF. Combining the CDR3 with reference TRBV3-1 and TRBJ1-2 gives the whole variable domain DTAVSQTPKYLVTQMGNDKSIKCEQNLGHDTMYWYKQDSKKFLKIMFSYNNKELIINETVPNRFSPKSPDKAHLNLHINSLELGDSAVYFCASSQPGLYGYTFGSGTRLTVV.

This rearrangement joins TRBV27 to TRBJ2-7; 8 bases line up with TRBD1. CDR1 MNHEY and CDR2 SMNVEV come from the germline V gene (reference sequence). The CDR3 extends over 14 amino acids. V dropped 5 bases and J dropped 3; count of bases not matched to a gene: 6. CDR3 amino acids: CASSNYGQGYEQYF. The CDR3 DNA reads as TGTGCCAGCAGTAACTATGGACAGGGCTACGAGCAGTACTTC.

This clonotype was recorded a few times. The rearrangement uses TRBV2 and TRBJ2-5, with unresolved D. The germline gives CDR1 SNHLY, CDR2 FYNNEI. The CDR3 spans 11 residues. Trimming removed 7 bases at V and 11 bases at J, with 14 bases between. Here the CDR3 DNA reads TGTGCCAGCACCATCTCCAATGAGCAGTACTTC. Residues: CASTISNEQYF.

The chain uses TRBV6-2 or TRBV6-3 and TRBJ2-1; unclear D gene. This CDR3 spans 11 amino acids. V lost 8 bases, J lost 10 bases, and 12 bases lay in between. Germline assignment: CDR1 MNHEY and CDR2 SVGEGT. The DNA of the CDR3 is TGTGCCAGCTCTAATGTCGGCGAGCAGTTCTTC. Protein: CASSNVGEQFF.

J is TRBJ1-1 and V is TRBV30; 9 bases are a match to TRBD1. Germline CDR1 GTSNPN, CDR2 SVGIG (reference sequence). With 1 base clipped from V and 3 bases from J, the junction kept 6 bases outside the gene matches. The CDR3 runs 15 residues. The CDR3 protein is CAWSADRGEDTEAFF. The CDR3 bases are TGTGCCTGGAGTGCGGACAGGGGTGAAGACACTGAAGCTTTCTTT.

J is TRBJ2-3 and V is TRBV18; 8 bases match TRBD1. CDR1 KGHSH and CDR2 LQKENI come from the germline V gene. Losses at the gene ends were 0 bases for V and 7 bases for J; bases not matched to a gene: 6. The CDR3 contains 15 residues. CDR3 loop: CASSPPSGGANTQYF. The CDR3, as DNA: TGTGCCAGCTCACCACCTTCAGGGGGCGCGAATACGCAGTATTTT.

This clonotype occurred once. The genes are TRBV20-1 and TRBJ2-1, with D uncertain. The V end was cut by 5 bases, the J end by 2 bases, with 7 bases between. Germline V lookup: CDR1 DFQATT, CDR2 SNEGSKA (reference sequence). The CDR3 has 12 amino acids. This chain's CDR3 is CSAPETYNEQFF. CDR3 bases: TGCAGTGCTCCCGAAACCTACAATGAGCAGTTCTTC.

This clonotype was seen more than once but under ten times. V gene TRBV5-6 combines with J gene TRBJ2-7, with D perhaps being TRBD1 or TRBD2 (5 bases each). The CDR3 is 12 residues long. Per the germline V gene, CDR1 is SGHDT and CDR2 is YYEEEE. The V and J ends lost 3 bases and 7 bases respectively, with 11 bases between them. The CDR3 loop is CASSSLGEEQYF. DNA of the CDR3: TGTGCCAGCAGCTCTCTAGGGGAGGAGCAGTACTTC.

The chain combines TRBV29-1 with TRBJ1-2; the match to TRBD1 covers 9 bases. The CDR3 runs 13 residues. V trimming: 4 bases; J trimming: 3 bases; junction bases outside the gene matches: 3. CDR1 SQVTM and CDR2 ANQGSEA come from the germline V gene. CDR3 DNA sequence: TGCAGCGTTGGGGACAGGGAAGACTATGGCTACACCTTC. Amino acids: CSVGDREDYGYTF. The whole variable domain, remainder taken from reference TRBV29-1 and TRBJ1-2, is SAVISQKPSRDICQRGTSLTIQCQVDSQVTMMFWYRQQPGQSLTLIATANQGSEATYESGFVIDKFPISRPNLTFSTLTVSNMSPEDSSIYLCSVGDREDYGYTFGSGTRLTVV.

This chain joins TRBV12-3 or TRBV12-4 and TRBJ2-2; D gene ambiguous. CDR3 length: 14 residues. V lost 3 bases and J lost 2, with 7 bases in between. DNA of the CDR3: TGTGCCAGCAGTTTTCGACTTAACACCGGGGAGCTGTTTTTT. This codes for CASSFRLNTGELFF.

The V and J genes are TRBV7-9 and TRBJ1-5; tentatively, D is TRBD1 (6 bases). In germline, CDR1 is SEHNR, CDR2 FQNEAQ (reference sequence). The CDR3 is made up of 15 amino acids. The V end was cut by 8 bases, the J end by 1 base, with 15 bases between. In nucleotides, the CDR3 is TGTGCCAGCGGGTCCACAGGGATAAGCAATCAGCCCCAGCATTTT. Its translation: CASGSTGISNQPQHF.

V usage is TRBV9 and J usage is TRBJ2-3; D could derive from TRBD1 or TRBD2 (5 bases each). CDR3 size: 14 residues. The V and J ends lost 9 bases and 2 bases respectively, with 16 bases between them. Germline V gene sequence: CDR1 SGDLS, CDR2 YYNGEE. The CDR3, as DNA: TGTGCCAACAGTGGGGGTCGGATCACAGATACGCAGTATTTT. This sequence encodes CANSGGRITDTQYF.

CDR3 DNA sequence: TGTGCCATCAGTGATCTGGGCGAGGGCACTGAAGCTTTCTTT. Translating it yields CAISDLGEGTEAFF. The gene calls are TRBV10-3 and TRBJ1-1; D gene ambiguous. Germline V lookup: CDR1 ENHRY, CDR2 SYGVKD. The germline V and J ends were trimmed by 3 bases and 4 bases, with 12 bases remaining between them. This CDR3 has 14 amino acids.

J is TRBJ1-2 and V is TRBV20-1; 8 bases are a match to TRBD1. CDR1 and CDR2 from the germline V gene are DFQATT and SNEGSKA (reference sequence). V trimming: 6 bases; J trimming: 3 bases; junction bases outside the gene matches: 9. CDR3 length: 14 amino acids. The CDR3 coding sequence is TGCAGTGCGGCGACAGGGGAAATTGACTATGGCTACACCTTC. This sequence encodes CSAATGEIDYGYTF.

This chain links TRBV20-1 with TRBJ1-1; TRBD1 might be the D (5 bases). The CDR3 spans 13 residues. The germline V gene has CDR1 DFQATT and CDR2 SNEGSKA (reference sequence). The germline V and J ends were trimmed by 6 bases and 4 bases, with 15 bases remaining between them. The CDR3 nucleotides are TGCAGTGCCACGGGACGATTTCGCACTGAAGCTTTCTTT. Its protein product is CSATGRFRTEAFF.

This chain links TRBV20-1 with TRBJ2-4; 9 nucleotides match TRBD2. The germline CDR1 and CDR2 sequences are DFQATT and SNEGSKA (reference sequence). Trimming at V came to 6 bases and at J to 13 bases, leaving 19 bases not matched to a gene. CDR3 length: 15 residues. The CDR3 spells CSALAVEREDLEQYF. Written as DNA, the CDR3 is TGCAGTGCCCTAGCCGTCGAGCGGGAGGACCTGGAGCAGTACTTC.

The table lists this clonotype with a few counts. The rearrangement joins TRBV5-5 to TRBJ2-1; 8 nucleotides align to TRBD2. The CDR3 runs to 16 residues. Trimming at V came to 0 bases and at J to 5 bases, leaving 7 bases not matched to a gene. The V gene's germline CDR1 is SGHKS and CDR2 YYEKEE (reference sequence). This chain's CDR3 is CASSLEGLVRNNEQFF. The CDR3 DNA sequence: TGTGCCAGCAGCTTGGAGGGACTAGTTAGAAACAATGAGCAGTTCTTC.

The CDR3 loop reads CASRRMGVQGTGELFF. In nucleotides, the CDR3 is TGTGCCAGCCGGAGGATGGGGGTGCAAGGCACCGGGGAGCTGTTTTTT. The chain has TRBV27 and TRBJ2-2, with D perhaps TRBD1 or TRBD2 (5 bases each). The V gene's germline CDR1 is MNHEY and CDR2 SMNVEV (reference sequence). This CDR3 is 16 amino acids long. The V gene lost 8 bases and the J gene lost 4 bases, with 20 bases spanning the gap.

The chain links TRBV4-2 to TRBJ2-6; D ambiguous. The CDR3 is 16 residues long. Trimming cost V 0 bases and J 2 bases, with 8 bases left between them. Germline V gives CDR1 LGHNA, CDR2 YNFKEQ. CDR3 nucleotides: TGTGCCAGCAGCCAAGATGGTATGGCTGGGGCCAACGTCCTGACTTTC. Its translation: CASSQDGMAGANVLTF.

V gene TRBV5-1 combines with J gene TRBJ1-6; 8 bases are a match to TRBD1. Trimming cost V 2 bases and J 5 bases; bases outside gene matches: 3. The CDR3 is made up of 15 amino acids. The germline V gene has CDR1 SGHRS and CDR2 YFSETQ. CDR3: CASSFRDRNNSPLHF. The CDR3, as DNA: TGCGCCAGCAGCTTCCGGGACAGGAATAATTCACCCCTCCACTTT.

This clonotype has only a few counts. The chain carries TRBV2 and TRBJ2-7, with 7 bases fitting TRBD1. The germline V gene has CDR1 SNHLY and CDR2 FYNNEI. The trim removed 5 bases at V and 4 bases at J, leaving 11 bases unmatched. There are 15 residues in the CDR3. The CDR3 spells CASSPGQALAYEQYF. The CDR3 DNA is TGTGCCAGCAGTCCTGGACAGGCACTCGCTTACGAGCAGTACTTC.

This clonotype was detected a few times. At one end, the junction sequence differs from germline, possibly due to a read error. This chain uses TRBV9 with TRBJ2-7; the D gene could be TRBD1 or TRBD2 (6 bases each). CDR1 and CDR2 from the germline V gene are SGDLS and YYNGEE. This CDR3 is built from 13 residues. The CDR3 DNA is TGTGCCAGCAGCACAGGGAGGTCCTCCGAGCAGTACTTC. This codes for CASSTGRSSEQYF.